The entry below describes one TCR beta chain. Its antigen is unknown. This CDR3 contains 15 residues. Trimming shortened V by 1 base and J by 1 base, and 11 bases separated the two germline ends. Germline CDR1 is LNHDA and CDR2 is SQIVND (reference sequence). The investigators amplified TCR beta CDR3 regions from RNA transcripts. In the first-round RT-PCR of the TCR CDR3, the HTBI primer set was used. TCRdb redid the calling of the multiplex PCR reads with MiXCR, one entry per CDR3 protein. The sample records over 500,000 distinct CDR3 sequences, about 15% being singletons. The record originates from a study of T cells in Graves' hyperthyroidism and ophthalmopathy. The study included ophthalmopathy patients with Clinical Activity Score at least 3, NOSPECS grade at least 4 and duration under 3 months. Study-wide points: Ophthalmopathy was separated from stable hyperthyroidism by a 13 V-J model.

This chain links TRBV19 with TRBJ2-7; a possible D gene is TRBD2 (6 bases). This TCR came from a woman aged 25-40 years with Graves' ophthalmopathy. Material: blood. The CDR3 DNA sequence: TGTGCCAGTAGTATAGTAGCGGCACGATCCTACGAGCAGTACTTC. Translating it yields CASSIVAARSYEQYF.